The 20 T cell receptor beta chains in this list originate from one sample, sequenced in a study of CD8 T cells in Susac syndrome. RNA totalling about 0.45 to 1 ug underwent reverse transcription with random hexamers. TCRdb reanalysed the immunoSEQ multiplex PCR reads using MiXCR and keeps one entry per CDR3 protein. The sample lists roughly 150,000 distinct CDR3 sequences, around 90% seen once, with approximately 0.075% in the top ten. Sequences were obtained from CD4+ T cells from PBMCs. The origin of the receptors is a human donor in good health.

The CDR3 is CASSSNHWTRVGNEQYF. The CDR3 DNA is TGTGCCAGCAGTTCCAACCATTGGACTAGAGTAGGCAACGAGCAGTACTTC. V is TRBV12-3 or TRBV12-4 and J is TRBJ2-7, with 7 bases fitting TRBD2. The CDR3 has 17 residues. The J segment lost 5 bases and the V segment lost 4 bases, leaving 17 bases of the junction unmatched.

The rearrangement uses TRBV20-1 and TRBJ2-1; D ambiguous. Trimming removed 3 bases from V and 5 bases from J, with 14 bases in between. The CDR3 is made up of 14 amino acids. Germline CDR1 DFQATT, CDR2 SNEGSKA (reference sequence). CDR3 protein: CSARPAGRDNEQFF. The CDR3, as DNA: TGCAGTGCTAGGCCAGCAGGTCGGGACAATGAGCAGTTCTTC.

The chain couples TRBV3-1 to TRBJ2-7; possible D gene TRBD2, 5 bases. V lost 0 bases and J lost 6, with 12 bases in between. The germline CDR1 and CDR2 sequences are LGHDT and YNNKEL (reference sequence). CDR3 length: 14 residues. The CDR3 region is CASSQDLQRGEQYF. The CDR3 DNA follows: TGTGCCAGCAGCCAAGACCTCCAACGGGGCGAGCAGTACTTC.

The chain combines TRBV4-3 with TRBJ2-7; TRBD2 is a possible D gene (7 bases). The germline CDR1 and CDR2 sequences are LGHNA and YSLEER. The CDR3 is 16 residues long. Trimming left V 1 base short and J 2 bases short, with 15 bases between. DNA of the CDR3: TGCGCCAGCAGCCAAGTTCGTGCGGGGGCCGCCTACGAGCAGTACTTC. This encodes CASSQVRAGAAYEQYF.

CDR3 in amino acids: CASGRPSSSYEQYF. CDR3 DNA: TGTGCCAGCGGCCGGCCGAGTAGCTCCTACGAGCAGTACTTC. This sequence joins TRBV28 and TRBJ2-7; unclear D gene. Looked up from germline, CDR1 is MDHEN and CDR2 is SYDVKM. The CDR3 length is 14 residues. The V end lost 8 bases, the J end lost 0 bases, and 14 bases lay between the germline ends.

This chain links TRBV12-3 or TRBV12-4 with TRBJ1-2, with D possibly TRBD1 on 6 matching bases. The CDR3 spans 12 residues. V was cut by 6 bases and J by 6 bases, with 11 bases left in between. The CDR3 DNA reads as TGTGCCAGCAGACCCACAGGGCATGGCTACACCTTC. Residues: CASRPTGHGYTF.

The CDR3 DNA is TGTGCCAGCAGCATTAGCGGGCGAAACAATGAGCAGTTCTTC. As protein: CASSISGRNNEQFF. The rearrangement joins TRBV6-1 to TRBJ2-1, with TRBD2 matching 7 bases. The CDR3 totals 14 residues. The junction had 7 bases not matched to a gene; V was cut back by 6 bases and J by 5 bases. Germline loops: CDR1 MNHNS, CDR2 SASEGT.

The chain has TRBV12-3 or TRBV12-4 and TRBJ2-2, with 8 nucleotides matching TRBD1. There are 15 residues in the CDR3. With V trimmed by 5 bases and J by 1 base, 3 bases remained unmatched. CDR3 protein: CASSTGTGNTGELFF. In DNA form, the CDR3 reads TGTGCCAGCAGTACGGGGACAGGGAACACCGGGGAGCTGTTTTTT.

V is TRBV2 and J is TRBJ2-2; unclear D gene. Trimming left V 0 bases short and J 3 bases short, with 8 bases between. Germline loops: CDR1 SNHLY, CDR2 FYNNEI. There are 15 residues in the CDR3. The CDR3 nucleotides read TGTGCCAGCAGTGAAGCGCGTGGGGACACCGGGGAGCTGTTTTTT. The encoded protein is CASSEARGDTGELFF.

The rearrangement uses TRBV5-1 and TRBJ2-5; D gene uncertain. Between the trimmed V and J ends, which lost 4 bases and 2 bases, there was a span of 18 bases. Per germline, CDR1 SGHRS and CDR2 YFSETQ. The CDR3 runs 16 residues. As DNA, the CDR3 is TGCGCCAGCAGCCAGGCCGTAGATCCGCGACAAGAGACCCAGTACTTC. Protein: CASSQAVDPRQETQYF.

This chain joins TRBV6-5 and TRBJ2-2; TRBD1 or TRBD2 may be the D gene (5 bases each). CDR1 MNHEY and CDR2 SVGAGI come from the germline V gene. The CDR3 spans 14 residues. Trimming stripped 8 bases from V and 0 bases from J, with 10 bases between. CDR3 amino acids: CASLRDANTGELFF. CDR3 coding DNA: TGTGCCAGCCTGAGGGACGCGAACACCGGGGAGCTGTTTTTT.

The V and J genes are TRBV10-3 and TRBJ1-2; D gene unclear. Per the germline V gene, CDR1 is ENHRY and CDR2 is SYGVKD. The CDR3 totals 14 residues. V lost 2 bases and J 3 bases, leaving 10 bases between the germline ends. The CDR3 coding sequence is TGTGCCATCAGTGAGCCGGACGGCCACTATGGCTACACCTTC. This sequence encodes CAISEPDGHYGYTF.

The rearrangement links TRBV29-1 to TRBJ1-1; D unresolved. V lost 4 bases and J 4 bases, leaving 13 bases between the germline ends. This CDR3 is 13 amino acids long. Germline V gene lookup returns CDR1 SQVTM and CDR2 ANQGSEA. The CDR3 coding sequence is TGCAGCGTTGTTGTGGGCCAAGGCACTGAAGCTTTCTTT. This translates into CSVVVGQGTEAFF.

The V and J genes are TRBV7-9 and TRBJ1-1; D call uncertain. This CDR3 has 13 residues. The V gene lost 3 bases and the J gene lost 4 bases, with 9 bases spanning the gap. Germline V gene sequence: CDR1 SEHNR, CDR2 FQNEAQ (reference sequence). CDR3 protein: CASSLWEGTEAFF. The CDR3, as DNA: TGTGCCAGCAGCTTGTGGGAGGGCACTGAAGCTTTCTTT.

This clonotype was seen only a few times. V gene TRBV28 combines with J gene TRBJ2-7; perhaps TRBD2 as D (5 bases). V gave up 8 bases and J gave up 3 bases, with 17 bases separating them. CDR1 and CDR2 (germline): MDHEN, SYDVKM. This CDR3 is built from 14 residues. The CDR3 DNA reads TGTGCCAGCTCCCGCTACAGCGCGGGCTACGAGCAGTACTTC. Translated, it gives CASSRYSAGYEQYF.

The DNA for the CDR3 is TGCGCCAGCAGCTTGTCCCAGGCTCACTCTGGAAACACCATATATTTT. Translation: CASSLSQAHSGNTIYF. V and J are TRBV5-1 and TRBJ1-3; D is unresolved. The germline CDR1 and CDR2 sequences are SGHRS and YFSETQ. The CDR3 contains 16 residues. The V gene lost 1 base and the J gene lost 0 bases, with 11 bases spanning the gap.

The chain has TRBV2 and TRBJ1-1; TRBD1 agrees at 7 bases. The ends lost 6 bases at V and 3 bases at J; junction bases unmatched: 4. The germline CDR1 and CDR2 sequences are SNHLY and FYNNEI. The CDR3 has 13 amino acids. The CDR3 DNA follows: TGTGCCAGCAGCCAGGGACAGTACACTGAAGCTTTCTTT. Residues: CASSQGQYTEAFF.

V and J are TRBV29-1 and TRBJ2-2, with TRBD1 matching over 8 bases. Germline V gene lookup returns CDR1 SQVTM and CDR2 ANQGSEA. The CDR3 runs 14 residues. Trimming took 7 bases from V and 6 from J; bases not matched to a gene: 10. The DNA for the CDR3 is TGCAGCGGTCTCAGGACAGGGATGGCCGGGGAGCTGTTTTTT. Translated: CSGLRTGMAGELFF.

V usage is TRBV10-3 and J usage is TRBJ2-5; no firm D call. V lost 4 bases and J lost 3, with 6 bases in between. CDR3 length: 12 residues. Germline V lookup: CDR1 ENHRY, CDR2 SYGVKD. The CDR3 sequence is CAISGGEETQYF. DNA for the CDR3: TGTGCCATCAGTGGCGGAGAAGAGACCCAGTACTTC.

This CDR3 reads CAWSVKAGAYSNQPQHF. The DNA of the CDR3 is TGTGCCTGGAGTGTTAAAGCAGGAGCCTATAGCAATCAGCCCCAGCATTTT. This sequence joins TRBV30 and TRBJ1-5; the D is unclear. Trimming took 0 bases from V and 0 from J, leaving 15 bases between them. The CDR3 is 17 residues long. Germline V gives CDR1 GTSNPN, CDR2 SVGIG (reference sequence).